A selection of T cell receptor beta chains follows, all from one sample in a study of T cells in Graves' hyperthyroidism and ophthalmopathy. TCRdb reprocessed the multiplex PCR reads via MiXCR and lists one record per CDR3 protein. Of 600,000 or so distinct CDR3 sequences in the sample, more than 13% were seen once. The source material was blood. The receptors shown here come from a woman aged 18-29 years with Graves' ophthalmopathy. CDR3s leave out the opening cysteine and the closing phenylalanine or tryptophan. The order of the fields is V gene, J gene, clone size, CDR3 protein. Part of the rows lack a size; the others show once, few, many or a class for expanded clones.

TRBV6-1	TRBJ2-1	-	ASSEAWAGGPGNEQF
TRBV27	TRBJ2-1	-	ASSFDEGGRNEQF
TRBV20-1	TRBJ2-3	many	SVAGTGAVWDTQY
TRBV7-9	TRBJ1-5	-	ASSPGTGGYQPDNQPQH
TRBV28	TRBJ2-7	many	ASSSRPFTYEQY
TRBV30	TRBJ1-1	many	AWSALGRAPGEAF
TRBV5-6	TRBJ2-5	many	ASVEEGIQETQY
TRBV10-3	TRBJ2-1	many	AIRGGRNSGSSYNEQF
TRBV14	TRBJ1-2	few	ASRETGDKGYT
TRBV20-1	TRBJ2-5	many	SASEWRVGGYETQY
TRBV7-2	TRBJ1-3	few	ASSYFWEGNTIY
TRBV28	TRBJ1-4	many	ASRNRNEKLF
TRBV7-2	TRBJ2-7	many	ASSSLGYEQY
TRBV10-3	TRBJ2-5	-	AISGDQETQY
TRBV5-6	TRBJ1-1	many	ASSIYKNTEAF
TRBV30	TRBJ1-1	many	AAGPRGTEAF
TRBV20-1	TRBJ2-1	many	SAISLAGAYNEQF
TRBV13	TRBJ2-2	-	ASSPWGKRSPGELF
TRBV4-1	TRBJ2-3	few	ASSQGGQGNMGTDTQY
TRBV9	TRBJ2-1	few	ASSTGLYPNEQF
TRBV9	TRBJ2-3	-	ASSVDLAGGADTQY
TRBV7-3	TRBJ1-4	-	ASSFGGGRTNEKLF
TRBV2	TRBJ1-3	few	ASRGGQTINGNTIY
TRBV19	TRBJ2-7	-	ASSITGTYEQY
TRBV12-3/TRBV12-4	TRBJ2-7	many	ASSFQSHRGTLSYEQY
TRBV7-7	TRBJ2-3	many	ASSLGSGGSDTQY
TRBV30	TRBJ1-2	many	ACPGGAGYGYT
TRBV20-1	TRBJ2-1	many	SARGRSSYNEQF
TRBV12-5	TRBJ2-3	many	ASGLGLASSTDTQY
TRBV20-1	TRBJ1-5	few	SAGNSNQPQH
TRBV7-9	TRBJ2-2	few	ASSSNVRTNTGELF
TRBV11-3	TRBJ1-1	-	ASSPGQGANEAF
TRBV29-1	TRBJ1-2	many	SVAPTGYGYT
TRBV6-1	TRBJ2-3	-	ASLSGMSTDTQY
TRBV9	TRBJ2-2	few	ASSSRGTGGELF
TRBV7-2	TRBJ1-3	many	ASSLGGPISGNTIY
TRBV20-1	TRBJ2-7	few	SARDAVRDILSSNYEQY
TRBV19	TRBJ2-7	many	ASSPRLRVTHEQY
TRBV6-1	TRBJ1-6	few	ATQGGNDNSPLH
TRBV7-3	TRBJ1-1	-	ASSLSGQGPRGTEAF
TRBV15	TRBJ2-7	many	ATSRDTPTGQY
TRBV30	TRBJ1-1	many	AWSARDRGTEAF
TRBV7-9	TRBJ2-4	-	ASSNVDREY